This TCR beta chain derives from a study of blood T cell repertoires in COVID-19. Turning to the study itself: COVID-19 samples from acute and convalescent phases originated in the United States, Italy and Spain. In each case, the material was cDNA or gDNA derived from T cells, B-cell-depleted T cells, or PBMCs.

The CDR3 runs to 15 residues. The V gene's germline CDR1 is SGDLS and CDR2 YYNGEE. Germline trimming cut 0 bases from V and 4 bases from J; bases unmatched to any gene: 3. The authors' processing: The assay estimated nucleated cells by amplifying reference gene primers. TCRdb's table, derived via immunoSEQ multiplex PCR, lists solely in-frame clones and lacks some. That table gives V, J and clone size, and the DNA gave D and trimming. This table holds around 150,000 clones, about 86% found once. This sequence joins TRBV9 and TRBJ2-2, with 7 bases matching TRBD2. The sequenced sample consisted of peripheral blood. The clonotype originates from a man between 65 and 80 years old with acute or convalescent COVID-19. DNA of the CDR3: TGTGCCAGCAGCGTAGAGGGGACTATCACCGGGGAGCTGTTTTTT. Protein product: CASSVEGTITGELFF. Filled out from reference TRBV9 and TRBJ2-2, the complete variable domain reads DSGVTQTPKHLITATGQRVTLRCSPRSGDLSVYWYQQSLDQGLQFLIQYYNGEERAKGNILERFSAQQFPDLHSELNLSSLELGDSALYFCASSVEGTITGELFFGEGSRLTVL.